A single sample is the source of the 2 T cell receptor beta chains below, sequenced in a study of OX40 agonist ivuxolimab in advanced cancers. Measured with immunoSEQ multiplex PCR; TCRdb has only the in-frame clones, and not every one. The sample holds 70,000 or so clones, more than 70% seen once. Here the sequenced sample was CD4+ or CD8+ T cells sorted from blood, taken in a trial of the OX40 agonist ivuxolimab. The receptors come from an adult with an advanced solid tumor such as melanoma, head and neck, liver or kidney cancer.

The V call is TRBV30, the J call TRBJ1-5, with 7 bases lining up with TRBD1. With 3 bases clipped from V and 1 base from J, the junction kept 3 bases outside the gene matches. Looked up from germline, CDR1 is GTSNPN and CDR2 is SVGIG (reference sequence). The length of the CDR3 is 14 residues. The CDR3 protein is CAWSTGESNQPQHF. DNA of the CDR3: TGTGCCTGGAGCACAGGGGAGAGCAATCAGCCCCAGCATTTT.

The chain's CDR3 is CASSLGRTQYF. In DNA form, the CDR3 reads TGTGCCAGCAGCTTGGGTAGGACGCAGTATTTT. The chain is built from TRBV7-6 and TRBJ2-3; D not resolved. The germline gives CDR1 SGHVS, CDR2 FNYEAQ. V lost 3 bases, J lost 9 bases, and 7 bases lay in between. CDR3 size: 11 residues.